Listed here is a single TCR beta chain. The data belong to a study of glioma-infiltrating T cells after dendritic cell vaccination. Overall study: The vaccine used monocyte-derived dendritic cells pulsed overnight with autologous tumor lysate. At biweekly intervals, patients got three intradermal dendritic cell vaccine injections.

CDR1 and CDR2 (germline): MNHEY, SMNVEV (reference sequence). V dropped 5 bases and J dropped 2 bases, with 10 bases sitting between them. The CDR3 is made up of 13 amino acids. Method: immunoSEQ multiplex PCR; TCRdb's copy keeps in-frame clones and lacks some. The sample has 100,000 or so clones, 85% to 90% seen once. Time point denoted: after dendritic cell vaccination, including at tumor progression/relapse. No glioblastoma patient carried an isocitrate dehydrogenase mutation. The gene calls are TRBV27 and TRBJ2-7; possibly TRBD1 for D (5 bases). This clonotype was sampled from a human donor with glioblastoma. This sample comprised blood, obtained after dendritic cell vaccination. The CDR3 DNA sequence: TGTGCCAGCAGTCCTAGGGGAACCTACGAGCAGTACTTC. Its translation is CASSPRGTYEQYF.